These 20 T cell receptor beta chains originate from one sample sequenced in a study of tumor-infiltrating lymphocytes in primary liver carcinoma (TCRdb year 2017). TCRdb lists the instrument as Illumina HiSeq 2500. Using a constant-region primer and ProtoScript II reverse transcriptase, TCRbeta-specific cDNA was reverse-transcribed from approximately 500 ng total RNA. Construction of the TCRbeta libraries relied on three nested rounds of multiplex PCR, following a slightly modified ARM-PCR procedure. Multiplex TRBV1-TRBV30 forward primers and a Cbeta reverse primer were used in the first two PCR rounds, each of which was run for approximately 9 cycles. The public sequencing data were trimmed at Q25 with fastp and processed into clonotypes with MiXCR by TCRdb, which kept only in-frame beta chains. Entries are consolidated by CDR3 protein sequence, retaining the most common genes and DNA. The sample contains tens of thousands of distinct CDR3 sequences, 65% to 80% of them found a single time. In total, the top ten clones hold 15% to 20% of the sample.

Without any cell sorting, total RNA and DNA were extracted together from around 20-30 mg of bulk tissue using the AllPrep DNA/RNA mini kit. What was sequenced was liver tumor tissue from sampling region 1. The cell subset or site tag for this specimen amounts to: tumor region T1, superior pole. These receptors all stem from a man aged 40-55 years with primary liver carcinoma and hepatitis B virus infection.

About this clonotype: Possible read error: a much larger clone is one base away. The V call is TRBV30, the J call TRBJ2-1; possibly TRBD1 for D (6 bases). The V gene's germline CDR1 is GTSNPN and CDR2 SVGIG (reference sequence). This CDR3 has 12 amino acids. The CDR3 DNA is TGTGCCTCTACCGCGAGGGACAACGAGCAGCTCTTC. It translates to CASTARDNEQLF.

The chain joins TRBV6-6 to TRBJ1-5; D not certain. The CDR3 runs to 14 residues. CDR1 and CDR2 (germline): MNHNY, SVGAGI (reference sequence). CDR3 nucleotide sequence: TGTGTCAGTAGTGGAGACGGTAGCAATCAGCCCCAGCATTTT. It yields the protein CVSSGDGSNQPQHF.

As regards this clonotype: This likely comes from a read error, as the CDR3 has no conserved phenylalanine or tryptophan at its end. The chain has TRBV5-6 and TRBJ2-3, with TRBD2 matching 12 bases. The CDR3 has 14 amino acids. CDR1 is SGHDT and CDR2 is YYEEEE in the germline V gene. In DNA, the CDR3 is TGTGCCAGTAAGACTAGCGGGAGTGCAGATACACAGTATATT. This gives the protein CASKTSGSADTQYI.

About this clonotype itself: One end of the junction fails to match germline, which may point to a read error. J is TRBJ1-5 and V is TRBV12-3 or TRBV12-4; no reliable D call. This CDR3 contains 14 residues. DNA for the CDR3: TGTGCCAGCACTCTCAGATATAGCAATCAGCCCCAACATTTT. Amino acids: CASTLRYSNQPQHF.

On this clonotype itself: A much bigger clone sits one base away, suggesting this may be a read error. The genes are TRBV10-2 and TRBJ2-7; 7 nucleotides line up with TRBD1. J lost 6 bases, V lost 5 bases, and 10 bases had no gene match. The CDR3 sequence is 14 residues long. CDR1 is WSHSY, CDR2 SAAADI, per germline. The CDR3 here is CASSPDRVNAEQYF. The CDR3 region has the DNA TGCGCCAGCAGTCCCGACAGGGTTAACGCCGAGCAGTACTTC.

This clonotype was detected ten times or more. The chain recombines TRBV24-1 with TRBJ1-5, with 8 positions matching TRBD1. The CDR3 is made up of 17 amino acids. V was pared by 9 bases and J by 2 bases, with 14 bases of the junction left unmatched. Per the germline V gene, CDR1 is KGHDR and CDR2 is SFDVKD. The CDR3 region is CATGAGGRGQGNQPQHF. CDR3 nucleotide sequence: TGTGCCACCGGGGCCGGGGGCAGGGGGCAGGGCAATCAGCCCCAGCATTTT.

Worth noting for this clonotype: At one of its ends the junction is not consistent with the germline gene, which may arise from a read error. The rearrangement uses TRBV5-1 and TRBJ2-3; the D gene could be TRBD1 or TRBD2 (5 bases each). The CDR3 is 15 amino acids. CDR1 is SGHRS, CDR2 YFSETQ, per germline. CDR3 bases: TGCACCAGGTCTGCTGAGGGGCAGGGTGAAGATACGCAGTATTTT. It specifies CTRSAEGQGEDTQYF. Filled out from reference TRBV5-1 and TRBJ2-3, the complete variable domain reads KAGVTQTPRYLIKTRGQQVTLSCSPISGHRSVSWYQQTPGQGLQFLFEYFSETQRNKGNFPGRFSGRQFSNSRSEMNVSTLELGDSALYLCTRSAEGQGEDTQYFGPGTRLTVL.

The chain combines TRBV6-1 with TRBJ1-1; D perhaps matches TRBD1 (5 bases). Germline loops: CDR1 MNHNS, CDR2 SASEGT. V dropped 10 bases and J dropped 14 bases, with 29 bases sitting between them. The CDR3 has 14 amino acids. In DNA, the CDR3 is TGTGCCACAAGATCGGGGGGTGTAAACACTGAAGTATTCTTT. This translates into CATRSGGVNTEVFF.

For this clonotype: A much larger clone lies a single base off, so this may be a read error. This sequence joins TRBV30 and TRBJ1-2, with 8 bases matching TRBD1. The CDR3 totals 14 residues. The germline V gene encodes CDR1 GTSNPN and CDR2 SVGIG (reference sequence). V shed 3 bases and J 6 bases; nucleotides not matched to a gene: 9. The CDR3 protein is CAWSLRTGPHGYTF. The CDR3 coding sequence is TGTGCCTGGAGCCTCCGGACAGGGCCCCATGGCTACACCTTC.

A word on this clonotype: A much larger clone lies a single base off, so this may be a read error. The rearrangement uses TRBV30 and TRBJ1-2; D not certain. There are 11 residues in the CDR3. CDR1 is GTSNPN and CDR2 is SVGIG in the germline V gene (reference sequence). DNA of the CDR3: TGTGCCTGGAGAGTCTTTTATGGCTACGCCTTC. Translating it yields CAWRVFYGYAF.

The chain carries TRBV7-9 and TRBJ1-3; D gene uncertain. The V gene lost 4 bases and the J gene lost 3 bases, with 16 bases spanning the gap. CDR1 is SEHNR and CDR2 is FQNEAQ in the germline V gene (reference sequence). The CDR3 is made up of 16 amino acids. In nucleotides, the CDR3 is TGTGCCAGCAGCTCCCTTGTAGCTGGCTATGGAAACACCATATATTTT. Its translation: CASSSLVAGYGNTIYF. Drawing the rest from reference TRBV7-9 and TRBJ1-3, the complete variable domain is DTGVSQNPRHKITKRGQNVTFRCDPISEHNRLYWYRQTLGQGPEFLTYFQNEAQLEKSRLLSDRFSAERPKGSFSTLEIQRTEQGDSAMYLCASSSLVAGYGNTIYFGEGSWLTVV.

About this clonotype itself: At one of its ends the junction is not consistent with the germline gene, which may arise from a read error. The chain joins TRBV10-3 to TRBJ1-6; 8 bases are a match to TRBD1. The CDR3 has 15 amino acids. Germline V gene data show CDR1 as ENHRY and CDR2 as SYGVKD. The CDR3 sequence is CTIKLGQGLDSLLHF. The CDR3 nucleotides are TGTACCATCAAACTTGGACAGGGTCTGGATTCACTCCTCCACTTT.

As concerns this clonotype: A read error may produce the germline difference seen at one junction end. The chain combines TRBV28 with TRBJ1-6, with 8 bases identical to TRBD1. Germline V gives CDR1 MDHEN, CDR2 SYDVKM. The CDR3 has 15 amino acids. In DNA, the CDR3 is TGTGCCAATAGTTCAGGGGGCGAAGGAAATTCACCCCCCCACTTT. It encodes CANSSGGEGNSPPHF.

This clonotype was recorded many times. V gene TRBV4-1 combines with J gene TRBJ2-2; D is undetermined. Trimming removed 4 bases from V and 4 bases from J, with 7 bases in between. Germline lookup yields CDR1 MGHRA and CDR2 YSYEKL. The length of the CDR3 is 13 residues. The CDR3 nucleotides are TGCGCCAGCAGCCGACTTACCACCGGGGAGCTGTTTTTT. Its translation is CASSRLTTGELFF.

This clonotype was counted ten times or more. This chain connects TRBV5-1 to TRBJ1-1; maybe TRBD1 (6 bases). The CDR3 is 13 amino acids. V gave up 5 bases and J gave up 5 bases, with 13 bases separating them. The germline gives CDR1 SGHRS, CDR2 YFSETQ. The CDR3 DNA sequence: TGCGCCAGCAGGTTAGGGGGTGGAACTGAAGCTTTCTTT. This codes for CASRLGGGTEAFF.

This clonotype was detected once. The junction does not match germline at one end; this may be a read error. This rearrangement joins TRBV11-2 to TRBJ2-3; 8 positions agree with TRBD2. The V gene's germline CDR1 is SGHAT and CDR2 FQNNGV. This CDR3 contains 14 residues. CDR3 DNA sequence: TGTGCCAGTAGCTTCGACGGGGGGGCAGATACGCAGTATTTT. Protein product: CASSFDGGADTQYF.

As to this clonotype: The CDR3 does not close with the conserved phenylalanine or tryptophan, likely indicating a read error. The rearrangement links TRBV4-1 to TRBJ1-2; tentative D call: TRBD1 (5 bases). The CDR3 is made up of 15 amino acids. Germline V gives CDR1 MGHRA, CDR2 YSYEKL. Between the trimmed V and J ends, which lost 3 bases and 4 bases, there was a span of 15 bases. CDR3 sequence (DNA): TGCGCCAGCAGCCAGCCTACCGGGACCCCCTATGGCTACACCCTC. Its translation: CASSQPTGTPYGYTL.

On this clonotype: Since a much larger clone is just one base distant, this may be a read error. This is likely a read error, given that the CDR3 carries no conserved phenylalanine or tryptophan at its end. V gene TRBV18 combines with J gene TRBJ2-3; D remains unclear. Germline V gives CDR1 KGHSH, CDR2 LQKENI. The CDR3 length is 13 residues. Deletions cut 0 bases from V and 0 bases from J, with 1 base between. For the CDR3, the DNA is TGTGCCAGCTCACCACCCAGCACAGATACGCAGTATCTT. It codes for CASSPPSTDTQYL.

This clonotype was counted only a few times. This could be a read error, since a much larger clone is one nucleotide away. The J gene is TRBJ1-2, the V gene TRBV29-1; tentative D call: TRBD1 (6 bases). Per the germline V gene, CDR1 is SQVTM and CDR2 is ANQGSEA. CDR3 length equals 12 residues. CDR3 nucleotide sequence: TGCAACATCCTCTCAGGGGACTATGGCTACACCTTC. It yields the protein CNILSGDYGYTF.

CDR3 amino acids: CASNSPTGKAAVGSDEQFF. In DNA, the CDR3 is TGTGCCAGCAATAGTCCTACCGGGAAGGCCGCGGTTGGGAGCGATGAGCAGTTCTTC. The chain has TRBV6-1 and TRBJ2-1, with D possibly TRBD2 on 5 matching bases. The CDR3 totals 19 residues. The germline gives CDR1 MNHNS, CDR2 SASEGT. V gave up 7 bases and J gave up 8 bases, with 33 bases separating them.